Following are 4 T cell receptor beta chains from one sample sequenced in a study of identical twins. In TCRdb, the 5' RACE reads were re-called with MiXCR into one record per CDR3 protein. The data hold about 220,000 distinct CDR3 sequences, with approximately 6.8% observed a single time. The same data also contributed to another study, on yellow fever vaccine responses in identical twins.

Source material: CD8+ T cells sorted from blood. The receptors derive from a woman in her late teens or twenties in good health.

This clonotype appeared many times. The genes are TRBV7-6 and TRBJ2-1; tentative D call: TRBD1 (6 bases). Germline V gene sequence: CDR1 SGHVS, CDR2 FNYEAQ. The V gene lost 3 bases and the J gene lost 0 bases, with 12 bases spanning the gap. The CDR3 covers 16 residues. CDR3 DNA sequence: TGTGCCAGCAGCTTTCGAGGCAGGGGCTCCTACAATGAGCAGTTCTTC. Its protein product is CASSFRGRGSYNEQFF.

Only a few counts were recorded for this clonotype. This chain joins TRBV4-1 and TRBJ2-3; 8 bases fit TRBD2. The J segment lost 5 bases and the V segment lost 1 base, leaving 5 bases of the junction unmatched. The CDR3 length is 15 residues. Germline V lookup: CDR1 MGHRA, CDR2 YSYEKL. CDR3 region: CASSQAGSGGDTQYF. In nucleotides, the CDR3 is TGCGCCAGCAGCCAAGCAGGCAGCGGGGGAGATACGCAGTATTTT.

Ten or more counts support this clonotype. The V gene is TRBV7-9, the J gene TRBJ2-2, with TRBD1 as a possible D gene (5 bases). Trimming shortened V by 5 bases and J by 1 base, and 11 bases separated the two germline ends. The CDR3 is made up of 15 amino acids. Germline values: CDR1 SEHNR, CDR2 FQNEAQ (reference sequence). This CDR3 is CASSPSRVNTGELFF. CDR3 in DNA: TGTGCCAGCAGCCCCAGCAGGGTGAACACCGGGGAGCTGTTTTTT.

This clonotype occurred a few times. V and J are TRBV27 and TRBJ2-3; 13 bases are shared with TRBD2. The CDR3 extends over 17 amino acids. Germline V gene data show CDR1 as MNHEY and CDR2 as SMNVEV (reference sequence). J gave up 4 bases and V 2 bases, and 6 bases lay outside the gene matches. The CDR3 nucleotides read TGTGCCAGCAGTTTAGGGGGACTAGCGGGGATCGCAGATACGCAGTATTTT. It yields the protein CASSLGGLAGIADTQYF.